This entry is about one T cell receptor (beta chain). These data belong to a study of control samples from healthy donors and cancer patients. There are 14 residues in the CDR3. Germline CDR1 ENHRY, CDR2 SYGVKD. Trimming pared 8 bases from V and 0 bases from J, leaving 14 bases between. Clones were read by immunoSEQ multiplex PCR, and TCRdb kept only the in-frame ones, dropping some. The top ten hold about 12% of the sample, which has about 160,000 clones, approximately 90% seen once. The sequenced sample consisted of blood. The clonotype was recovered from a man younger than 40 in good health. The rearrangement uses TRBV10-3 and TRBJ2-7, with D tentatively TRBD1 or TRBD2 (5 bases each). For the CDR3, the DNA is TGTGCCATCGTGGGACCGGCCCCCTCCTACGAGCAGTACTTC. As protein: CAIVGPAPSYEQYF.